This is a list of T cell receptor beta chains from one sample in a study of long-term antiretroviral therapy in people with HIV. TCRdb keeps only in-frame clones here, not all; method: immunoSEQ multiplex PCR. The data contain tens of thousands of clones, 65% to 80% of them singletons. This specimen was unsorted PBMCs, taken 3.1 years after starting antiretroviral therapy. The receptors here all came from a woman in her 50s with HIV. Each CDR3 is given with its conserved first and last residue. Each record gives: D gene, clone size, V gene, J gene, CDR3 DNA, CDR3 protein. A D gene is named only where the DNA matches it firmly. The size entry is marked missing in some rows and otherwise reads once, few, many or a size class.

d_gene: TRBD2
abundance: once
v_gene: TRBV19
j_gene: TRBJ2-1
CDR3nt: TGTGCCAGTAGGGTCGGGACTAGCGGGGGGGCGCCCTACAATGAGCAGTTCTTC
CDR3aa: CASRVGTSGGAPYNEQFF

d_gene: NA
abundance: NA
v_gene: TRBV18
j_gene: TRBJ1-5
CDR3nt: TGTGCCAGCTCTGAGGGGAACAATCAGCCCCAGCATTTT
CDR3aa: CASSEGNNQPQHF

d_gene: NA
abundance: NA
v_gene: TRBV12-5
j_gene: TRBJ1-3
CDR3nt: TGTGCTAGTGGTTTGGTACCAGGGGAGAGTTTTGGAAACACCATATATTTT
CDR3aa: CASGLVPGESFGNTIYF

d_gene: NA
abundance: NA
v_gene: TRBV7-9
j_gene: TRBJ1-4
CDR3nt: TGTGCCAGCAGCTTGAGCGAGGGCGGGAATGAAAAACTGTTTTTT
CDR3aa: CASSLSEGGNEKLFF

d_gene: NA
abundance: NA
v_gene: TRBV21-1
j_gene: TRBJ1-2
CDR3nt: TGTGCCAGCAGCAAAACTACCAGGGGGCAAGGCTACACCTTC
CDR3aa: CASSKTTRGQGYTF

d_gene: NA
abundance: once
v_gene: TRBV7-9
j_gene: TRBJ1-1
CDR3nt: TGTGCCAGCAGCTTAAACGACTTCACTGAAGCTTTCTTT
CDR3aa: CASSLNDFTEAFF

d_gene: NA
abundance: NA
v_gene: TRBV6-5
j_gene: TRBJ1-2
CDR3nt: TGTGCCAGCAGTTACCGACAGGCGTTGTATGGCGGCTACACCTTC
CDR3aa: CASSYRQALYGGYTF

d_gene: NA
abundance: NA
v_gene: TRBV9
j_gene: TRBJ1-1
CDR3nt: TGTGCCAGCAGCGGTGTGGGGGGGGGAGCTTTCTTT
CDR3aa: CASSGVGGGAFF

d_gene: NA
abundance: NA
v_gene: TRBV5-1
j_gene: TRBJ1-1
CDR3nt: TGCGCCAGCAGCTTGCTAACCGGGTCTGAAGCTTTCTTT
CDR3aa: CASSLLTGSEAFF

d_gene: NA
abundance: NA
v_gene: TRBV9
j_gene: TRBJ2-3
CDR3nt: TGTGCCAGCAGCAAGTGGGAGCTAGATACGCAGTATTTT
CDR3aa: CASSKWELDTQYF

d_gene: TRBD1
abundance: NA
v_gene: TRBV5-5
j_gene: TRBJ1-6
CDR3nt: TGTGCCAGCCGCCTGGGACAGTGGGATTCACCCCTCCACTTT
CDR3aa: CASRLGQWDSPLHF

d_gene: NA
abundance: NA
v_gene: TRBV27
j_gene: TRBJ1-4
CDR3nt: TGTGCCAGCAGCCCTGTCGGTGTCAAGGCTGAGAGTGAAAAACTGTTTTTT
CDR3aa: CASSPVGVKAESEKLFF

d_gene: NA
abundance: NA
v_gene: TRBV7-6
j_gene: TRBJ1-1
CDR3nt: TGTGCCAGCAGCTTAGCAGGTGGGGGGGCTGAAGCTTTCTTT
CDR3aa: CASSLAGGGAEAFF

d_gene: NA
abundance: NA
v_gene: TRBV7-3
j_gene: TRBJ1-1
CDR3nt: TGTGCCAGCAGCTTACAGGGATCCCCCGAAGCTTTCTTT
CDR3aa: CASSLQGSPEAFF

d_gene: NA
abundance: few
v_gene: TRBV10-2
j_gene: TRBJ1-3
CDR3nt: TGCGCCAGCAGTGACAGGTCCGCTGGAAACACCATATATTTT
CDR3aa: CASSDRSAGNTIYF

d_gene: NA
abundance: NA
v_gene: TRBV18
j_gene: TRBJ2-2
CDR3nt: TGTGCCAGCTCACCCGCCTCGGGCCTAACGACCGGGGAGCTGTTTTTT
CDR3aa: CASSPASGLTTGELFF

d_gene: NA
abundance: NA
v_gene: TRBV7-9
j_gene: TRBJ2-1
CDR3nt: TGTGCCAGCAGCCCTTACATAGATGCTGAGCAGTTCTTC
CDR3aa: CASSPYIDAEQFF

d_gene: NA
abundance: NA
v_gene: TRBV6-9
j_gene: TRBJ2-5
CDR3nt: TGTGCCAGCAGTTACCGGGACGGCAGTAAAGAGACCCAGTACTTC
CDR3aa: CASSYRDGSKETQYF

d_gene: TRBD2
abundance: few
v_gene: TRBV10-3
j_gene: TRBJ2-5
CDR3nt: TGTGCCGCGAGAGGCAGCGGGGGGGATTTGGAGACCCAGTACTTC
CDR3aa: CAARGSGGDLETQYF

d_gene: TRBD1
abundance: NA
v_gene: TRBV5-1
j_gene: TRBJ2-5
CDR3nt: TGCGCCAGCAGCTTGGCGGTGACAGGGGGCGCAGAGACCCAGTACTTC
CDR3aa: CASSLAVTGGAETQYF

d_gene: NA
abundance: NA
v_gene: TRBV29-1
j_gene: TRBJ1-1
CDR3nt: TGCAGCGCCCTTCCAGACCGACGAGGGACTGAAGCTTTCTTT
CDR3aa: CSALPDRRGTEAFF

d_gene: NA
abundance: NA
v_gene: TRBV7-2
j_gene: TRBJ2-2
CDR3nt: TGTGCCAGCAGTATCGGACAGACGAACACCGGGGAGCTGTTTTTT
CDR3aa: CASSIGQTNTGELFF

d_gene: NA
abundance: NA
v_gene: TRBV28
j_gene: TRBJ2-7
CDR3nt: TGTGCCAGCAGCCCCGGAGGGGCACTTACCTACGAGCAGTACTTC
CDR3aa: CASSPGGALTYEQYF

d_gene: NA
abundance: NA
v_gene: TRBV5-4
j_gene: TRBJ2-3
CDR3nt: TGTGCCAGCAGCCTGACCTTTAGGCGGGCGAGCACAGATACGCAGTATTTT
CDR3aa: CASSLTFRRASTDTQYF

d_gene: TRBD2
abundance: NA
v_gene: TRBV5-1
j_gene: TRBJ2-3
CDR3nt: TGCGCCAGCAATGCGGGGGGGCTAGATACGCAGTATTTT
CDR3aa: CASNAGGLDTQYF

d_gene: TRBD2
abundance: NA
v_gene: TRBV5-1
j_gene: TRBJ2-1
CDR3nt: TGCGCCAGCAGCTGGTTGATAGCGGGGGACTACAATGAGCAGTTCTTC
CDR3aa: CASSWLIAGDYNEQFF

d_gene: NA
abundance: NA
v_gene: TRBV2
j_gene: TRBJ1-4
CDR3nt: TGTGCCAGCACACAGGGAAGGGGGAATGAAAAACTGTTTTTT
CDR3aa: CASTQGRGNEKLFF

d_gene: NA
abundance: NA
v_gene: TRBV12-5
j_gene: TRBJ1-5
CDR3nt: TGTGCTAGTGGTTTGGGGCAGAGGGGGGATCAGCCCCAGCATTTT
CDR3aa: CASGLGQRGDQPQHF

d_gene: NA
abundance: NA
v_gene: TRBV4-2
j_gene: TRBJ1-2
CDR3nt: TGTGCCAGCAGCCAAAGGCAGGGGAACTATGGCTACACCTTC
CDR3aa: CASSQRQGNYGYTF

d_gene: TRBD2
abundance: NA
v_gene: TRBV27
j_gene: TRBJ2-1
CDR3nt: TGTGCCAGCAGTTTAGGGGGGGTATCCTACAATGAGCAGTTCTTC
CDR3aa: CASSLGGVSYNEQFF

d_gene: NA
abundance: NA
v_gene: TRBV30
j_gene: TRBJ1-1
CDR3nt: TGTGCCTGGTCCGGGACAAGGAACACTGAAGCTTTCTTT
CDR3aa: CAWSGTRNTEAFF

d_gene: NA
abundance: NA
v_gene: TRBV7-9
j_gene: TRBJ2-1
CDR3nt: TGTGCCAGCAGTCACACCAAGGCCTCGAGCTCCTACAATGAGCAGTTCTTC
CDR3aa: CASSHTKASSSYNEQFF

d_gene: NA
abundance: once
v_gene: TRBV9
j_gene: TRBJ2-2
CDR3nt: TGTGCCAGCAGCGTAGGGGTCACCGGGGAGCTGTTTTTT
CDR3aa: CASSVGVTGELFF

d_gene: NA
abundance: once
v_gene: TRBV18
j_gene: TRBJ1-2
CDR3nt: TGTGCCAGCTCCCCCACAGAAGGAAGGACCATGGGCTACACCTTC
CDR3aa: CASSPTEGRTMGYTF

d_gene: TRBD1
abundance: NA
v_gene: TRBV5-1
j_gene: TRBJ2-5
CDR3nt: TGCGCCAGCAGCCAGGACAGGGGGAAAGAGACCCAGTACTTC
CDR3aa: CASSQDRGKETQYF

d_gene: NA
abundance: NA
v_gene: TRBV6-6
j_gene: TRBJ2-3
CDR3nt: TGTGCCAGCAGGTTGCAGGGGGGCTCTAGCACAGATACGCAGTATTTT
CDR3aa: CASRLQGGSSTDTQYF

d_gene: NA
abundance: NA
v_gene: TRBV19
j_gene: TRBJ2-5
CDR3nt: TGTGCCAGTAGTCCAGGAGAGACCCAGTACTTC
CDR3aa: CASSPGETQYF

d_gene: NA
abundance: NA
v_gene: TRBV18
j_gene: TRBJ2-5
CDR3nt: TGTGCCAGCTCACCCCTTCGAATGGAGACCCAGTACTTC
CDR3aa: CASSPLRMETQYF

d_gene: NA
abundance: NA
v_gene: TRBV29-1
j_gene: TRBJ2-3
CDR3nt: TGCAGCGTTGAATATGGGGATACGCAGTATTTT
CDR3aa: CSVEYGDTQYF

d_gene: TRBD1
abundance: NA
v_gene: TRBV9
j_gene: TRBJ1-1
CDR3nt: TGTGCCAGCAGCGCCCAACAGGGGGCTAACACTGAAGCTTTCTTT
CDR3aa: CASSAQQGANTEAFF

d_gene: NA
abundance: NA
v_gene: TRBV5-1
j_gene: TRBJ2-5
CDR3nt: TGCGCCAGCAGCTTTTTGTTTTCTAGCGAAGAGACCCAGTACTTC
CDR3aa: CASSFLFSSEETQYF

d_gene: NA
abundance: NA
v_gene: TRBV19
j_gene: TRBJ1-6
CDR3nt: TGTGCCAGTACATGGGCCCCAGGGCTCCCCCTCCACTTT
CDR3aa: CASTWAPGLPLHF

d_gene: NA
abundance: NA
v_gene: TRBV30
j_gene: TRBJ1-2
CDR3nt: TGTGCCTGGAGTGATTCCATGGTCTCCAACTATGGCTACACCTTC
CDR3aa: CAWSDSMVSNYGYTF

d_gene: NA
abundance: NA
v_gene: TRBV12-5
j_gene: TRBJ1-5
CDR3nt: TGTGCTAGTGGCCCCGGAGATTATAGCAATCAGCCCCAGCATTTT
CDR3aa: CASGPGDYSNQPQHF

d_gene: NA
abundance: NA
v_gene: TRBV5-6
j_gene: TRBJ2-1
CDR3nt: TGTGCCAGCAGCTTGGGCGGGGGCCGCTACAATGAGCAGTTCTTC
CDR3aa: CASSLGGGRYNEQFF

d_gene: NA
abundance: NA
v_gene: TRBV6-5
j_gene: TRBJ2-3
CDR3nt: TGTGCCAGCTTTATTCGATGGGATACGCAGTATTTT
CDR3aa: CASFIRWDTQYF

d_gene: NA
abundance: NA
v_gene: TRBV2
j_gene: TRBJ2-2
CDR3nt: TGTGCCAGCAGTGATGGCCCCCCCACAGGGTTGAACACCGGGGAGCTGTTTTTT
CDR3aa: CASSDGPPTGLNTGELFF

d_gene: NA
abundance: NA
v_gene: TRBV19
j_gene: TRBJ1-5
CDR3nt: TGTGCCAGTAGGTCTTACAGGGACCAGCATTTT
CDR3aa: CASRSYRDQHF

d_gene: TRBD2
abundance: once
v_gene: TRBV5-1
j_gene: TRBJ2-5
CDR3nt: TGCGCCAGCAGCTTGGAGGTAGCGGGGGGCTGGGAGACCCAGTACTTC
CDR3aa: CASSLEVAGGWETQYF

d_gene: NA
abundance: few
v_gene: TRBV28
j_gene: TRBJ1-6
CDR3nt: TGTGCCAGCAGTTTAGACCAGGGGAATTCACCCCTCCACTTT
CDR3aa: CASSLDQGNSPLHF

d_gene: NA
abundance: NA
v_gene: TRBV4-1
j_gene: TRBJ2-7
CDR3nt: TGCGCCAGCAGCCATCGGTTGGCATACGAGCAGTACTTC
CDR3aa: CASSHRLAYEQYF

d_gene: NA
abundance: NA
v_gene: TRBV5-4
j_gene: TRBJ2-1
CDR3nt: TGTGCCAGCAGCTTTTTCCTTCGGGGTCCGCTCTACAATGAGCAGTTCTTC
CDR3aa: CASSFFLRGPLYNEQFF

d_gene: NA
abundance: NA
v_gene: TRBV7-3
j_gene: TRBJ1-1
CDR3nt: TGTGCCAGCAGCTTAGGAGGAGGGCACAACACTGAAGCTTTCTTT
CDR3aa: CASSLGGGHNTEAFF

d_gene: TRBD1
abundance: NA
v_gene: TRBV5-4
j_gene: TRBJ1-4
CDR3nt: TGTGCCAGCAGCGCGGACAGGGGTTACGAAAAACTGTTTTTT
CDR3aa: CASSADRGYEKLFF

d_gene: NA
abundance: NA
v_gene: TRBV6-6
j_gene: TRBJ1-6
CDR3nt: TGTGCCAGCAGTACGCCGGGTAGATCACCCCTCCACTTT
CDR3aa: CASSTPGRSPLHF

d_gene: NA
abundance: NA
v_gene: TRBV14
j_gene: TRBJ1-4
CDR3nt: TGTGCCAGCAGCCAAGCCGGGACCTATAATGAAAAACTGTTTTTT
CDR3aa: CASSQAGTYNEKLFF

d_gene: TRBD2
abundance: NA
v_gene: TRBV7-6
j_gene: TRBJ2-3
CDR3nt: TGTGCCAGCAGCTTTAGAGCGGGGGGGCCCACAGATACGCAGTATTTT
CDR3aa: CASSFRAGGPTDTQYF

d_gene: NA
abundance: once
v_gene: TRBV7-8
j_gene: TRBJ1-5
CDR3nt: TGTGCCAGCAGCCCGGTGCAGACTTATAGCAATCAGCCCCAGCATTTT
CDR3aa: CASSPVQTYSNQPQHF

d_gene: NA
abundance: NA
v_gene: TRBV27
j_gene: TRBJ2-2
CDR3nt: TGTGCCAGCAGTTTATCCTTTGCCAACACCGGGGAGCTGTTTTTT
CDR3aa: CASSLSFANTGELFF

d_gene: TRBD2
abundance: NA
v_gene: TRBV5-5
j_gene: TRBJ2-2
CDR3nt: TGTGCCAGCAGCCTTGGACTAGCGGGGGGAAACACCGGGGAGCTGTTTTTT
CDR3aa: CASSLGLAGGNTGELFF